Listed below are T cell receptor beta chains from one sample, sequenced in a study of blood T cells in healthy people across ages. TCRdb passed the 5' RACE reads through MiXCR, listing each CDR3 protein once. Here the sample spans 980,000 or so distinct CDR3 sequences, roughly 43% being singletons. The sequencing input was blood. These receptors came from a man aged 30-40 years in good health. Both conserved end residues are part of each CDR3. D genes are given only for firm matches. Rows may omit the clone size; those that give it use once, few, many or a size class.

cdr3_aa cdr3_nt d_call j_call v_call clone_size
CASSSPSGGNEQFF TGTGCCAGCAGTTCTCCTAGCGGGGGGAATGAGCAGTTCTTC TRBD2 TRBJ2-1 TRBV6-5 .
CASRTGINEKLFF TGTGCCAGCAGGACCGGGATTAATGAAAAACTGTTTTTT . TRBJ1-4 TRBV6-1 .
CASSSSEYEQYF TGTGCCAGCAGTTCATCAGAGTACGAGCAGTACTTC . TRBJ2-7 TRBV6-5 few
CSVVGRGQETQYF TGCAGCGTTGTCGGCAGGGGGCAAGAGACCCAGTACTTC TRBD1 TRBJ2-5 TRBV29-1 few
CASSGSLSYNEQFF TGTGCCAGCAGCGGCAGTCTAAGCTACAATGAGCAGTTCTTC . TRBJ2-1 TRBV7-9 .
CAISEPGTSPYNEQFF TGTGCCATCAGTGAGCCAGGGACTAGTCCCTACAATGAGCAGTTCTTC TRBD2 TRBJ2-1 TRBV10-3 few
CASSGLAPGPDTQYF TGTGCCAGCAGTGGACTAGCTCCGGGCCCAGATACGCAGTATTTT TRBD2 TRBJ2-3 TRBV12-3/TRBV12-4 .
CSVVTSGGPTDTQYF TGCAGCGTTGTGACTAGCGGGGGGCCCACAGATACGCAGTATTTT TRBD2 TRBJ2-3 TRBV29-1 many
CASSPTVGGELFF TGTGCCAGCAGCCCCACTGTCGGCGGGGAGCTGTTTTTT . TRBJ2-2 TRBV7-9 few
CASSLEPQGWTEAFF TGTGCCAGCAGCTTGGAACCACAGGGGTGGACTGAAGCTTTCTTT TRBD1 TRBJ1-1 TRBV7-2 .
CASSSLGVQNTEAFF TGTGCCAGCAGTTCCCTGGGGGTTCAGAACACTGAAGCTTTCTTT . TRBJ1-1 TRBV6-2/TRBV6-3 .
CASRTGTGGCEQYF TGCGCCAGCAGGACCGGGACAGGGGGCTGCGAGCAGTACTTC TRBD1 TRBJ2-7 TRBV5-1 .
CASRIQARNEKLFF TGTGCCAGCAGGATACAGGCGCGCAATGAAAAACTGTTTTTT . TRBJ1-4 TRBV27 .
CASNGWGLTDTQYF TGTGCCAGCAACGGGTGGGGGCTCACAGATACGCAGTATTTT . TRBJ2-3 TRBV12-3/TRBV12-4 .
CASSSRWEVGTGLNSPLHF TGTGCCAGCAGTTCCCGGTGGGAGGTCGGGACAGGGCTTAATTCACCCCTCCACTTT TRBD1 TRBJ1-6 TRBV12-3/TRBV12-4 once
CASSVATDRGQETQYF TGTGCCAGCAGCGTAGCAACGGACAGGGGTCAAGAGACCCAGTACTTC TRBD1 TRBJ2-5 TRBV9 few
CASRVAGGITDTQYF TGTGCCAGCAGAGTAGCGGGGGGGATCACAGATACGCAGTATTTT TRBD2 TRBJ2-3 TRBV28 .
CAINPRVGSYNEQFF TGTGCCATCAACCCGAGGGTAGGGTCCTACAATGAGCAGTTCTTC . TRBJ2-1 TRBV10-3 many
CSAREPGLRTYEQYF TGCAGTGCTAGAGAGCCGGGACTGCGGACCTACGAGCAGTACTTC . TRBJ2-7 TRBV20-1 few
CASSATQGTEAFF TGTGCCAGCAGTGCGACGCAGGGGACTGAAGCTTTCTTT . TRBJ1-1 TRBV6-1 once
CASSSFPGDRDYGYTF TGTGCCAGCAGTTCCTTCCCTGGGGACAGGGACTATGGCTACACCTTC TRBD1 TRBJ1-2 TRBV6-2/TRBV6-3 .
CAGSLVRPGEQFF TGTGCCGGCAGCTTAGTCAGGCCGGGTGAGCAGTTCTTC . TRBJ2-1 TRBV13 .
CASSLFSGDPYEQYF TGTGCCAGCAGCTTGTTTTCAGGGGACCCCTACGAGCAGTACTTC . TRBJ2-7 TRBV7-9 .
CASSLRIHEQYF TGTGCCAGCAGCTTGAGAATCCACGAGCAGTACTTC . TRBJ2-7 TRBV11-2 .
CASSEEGLETQYF TGTGCCAGCAGTGAAGAGGGTCTAGAGACCCAGTACTTC . TRBJ2-5 TRBV2 few
CASSLDTSGNYNEQYF TGCGCCAGCAGCTTGGACACTAGCGGCAACTACAATGAGCAGTACTTC TRBD2 TRBJ2-7 TRBV5-1 .
CASSLQEGSGGSGEQFF TGTGCCAGCAGTTTACAGGAGGGTAGCGGGGGGTCTGGTGAGCAGTTCTTC TRBD2 TRBJ2-1 TRBV27 .
CASSVSQETQYF TGTGCCAGCAGCGTTTCTCAAGAGACCCAGTACTTC . TRBJ2-5 TRBV9 .
CASSDRGLNTQYF TGTGCCAGCAGTGACCGGGGGCTGAATACGCAGTATTTT . TRBJ2-3 TRBV6-5 .
CASSVDGDLGSPLHF TGTGCCAGCAGCGTTGACGGGGACCTCGGGTCACCCCTCCACTTT . TRBJ1-6 TRBV9 .
CASSAWLALDTQYF TGTGCCAGCAGTGCTTGGCTGGCCCTGGATACGCAGTATTTT . TRBJ2-3 TRBV27 .